These T cell receptor beta chains were read from a single sample in a study of T cells in Graves' hyperthyroidism and ophthalmopathy. Each CDR3 protein is one row after TCRdb ran MiXCR on the multiplex PCR reads. The sample yields approximately 600,000 distinct CDR3 sequences, approximately 15% seen once. Sample: blood. All receptors derive from a woman under 30 with Graves' ophthalmopathy. CDR3s include the opening cysteine and the closing phenylalanine or tryptophan. D genes are given only for firm matches. Expanded clones are given a class, and other clones once, few, many or no size at all.

J gene: TRBJ2-7
D gene: TRBD2
clone size: many
V gene: TRBV6-1
CDR3 DNA: TGTGCCAGCAGTATAATGAGGAGTAGCGGGAGGAGCGAGCAGTACTTC
CDR3 protein: CASSIMRSSGRSEQYF

J gene: TRBJ1-2
D gene: .
clone size: .
V gene: TRBV4-1
CDR3 DNA: TGCGCCAGCAGCCAAGACGGATCCCGGTCCACCTTC
CDR3 protein: CASSQDGSRSTF

J gene: TRBJ1-2
D gene: TRBD1
clone size: .
V gene: TRBV25-1
CDR3 DNA: TGTGCCAGCAGTCCCTTAAGGGGGCTTTACTATGGCTACACCTTC
CDR3 protein: CASSPLRGLYYGYTF

J gene: TRBJ2-1
D gene: TRBD2
clone size: many
V gene: TRBV20-1
CDR3 DNA: TGCAGTGCTACACCGCGGACTAGCGGAGAATACAATGAGCAGTTCTTC
CDR3 protein: CSATPRTSGEYNEQFF

J gene: TRBJ1-2
D gene: TRBD1
clone size: many
V gene: TRBV11-3
CDR3 DNA: TGTGCCAGCAGCTCTCGGGACAGCTCTAACCTGTATGGCTACACCTTC
CDR3 protein: CASSSRDSSNLYGYTF

J gene: TRBJ2-7
D gene: TRBD2
clone size: .
V gene: TRBV24-1
CDR3 DNA: TGTGCCACCAGTGATACGGGGGGGGTCCACGAGCAGTACTTC
CDR3 protein: CATSDTGGVHEQYF

J gene: TRBJ2-2
D gene: TRBD1
clone size: many
V gene: TRBV12-3/TRBV12-4
CDR3 DNA: TGTGCCAGCAGTTATGGGAGACAGGGCCCCACCGGGGAGCTGTTTTTT
CDR3 protein: CASSYGRQGPTGELFF

J gene: TRBJ2-7
D gene: .
clone size: .
V gene: TRBV12-5
CDR3 DNA: TGTGCTAGTGCCGAGGTGGGCGTTTTCTACGAGCAGTACTTC
CDR3 protein: CASAEVGVFYEQYF

J gene: TRBJ1-2
D gene: .
clone size: many
V gene: TRBV28
CDR3 DNA: TGTGCCAGCAGTTTGAGGAGTGTTGGAGGGTATGGCTACACCTTC
CDR3 protein: CASSLRSVGGYGYTF

J gene: TRBJ2-2
D gene: .
clone size: few
V gene: TRBV7-2
CDR3 DNA: TGTGCCAGCAGCTTAGTTGGGCCCTCGCCGGGCGGGGAGCTGTTTTTT
CDR3 protein: CASSLVGPSPGGELFF

J gene: TRBJ1-4
D gene: TRBD1
clone size: many
V gene: TRBV18
CDR3 DNA: TGTGCCAGCTCGCTTCGACAGGGTACTAATGAAAAACTGTTTTTT
CDR3 protein: CASSLRQGTNEKLFF

J gene: TRBJ1-2
D gene: TRBD1
clone size: many
V gene: TRBV27
CDR3 DNA: TGTGCCAGCAGTTCCCATCAGGGACAGGGGGCCTATGGCTACACCTTC
CDR3 protein: CASSSHQGQGAYGYTF

J gene: TRBJ1-4
D gene: .
clone size: many
V gene: TRBV20-1
CDR3 DNA: TGCAGTGCGCCCGGGAGGGGTGATGAAAAACTGTTTTTT
CDR3 protein: CSAPGRGDEKLFF

J gene: TRBJ2-5
D gene: .
clone size: many
V gene: TRBV9
CDR3 DNA: TGTGCCAGCAGTCCTCCCGGGCCAGCTCAAGAGACCCAGTACTTC
CDR3 protein: CASSPPGPAQETQYF

J gene: TRBJ2-5
D gene: .
clone size: .
V gene: TRBV11-2
CDR3 DNA: TGTGCCAGCAGCCGGACCCCTTGGAGGGAGACCCAGTACTTC
CDR3 protein: CASSRTPWRETQYF

J gene: TRBJ1-6
D gene: TRBD1
clone size: many
V gene: TRBV11-2
CDR3 DNA: TGTGCCAGCAGCACGACAGGGTCCTATAATTCACCCCTCCACTTT
CDR3 protein: CASSTTGSYNSPLHF

J gene: TRBJ1-4
D gene: TRBD1
clone size: many
V gene: TRBV6-1
CDR3 DNA: TGTGCCAGCAGTCCCCCCCAGGGGGCGGGGGAAAAACTGTTTTTT
CDR3 protein: CASSPPQGAGEKLFF

J gene: TRBJ2-7
D gene: .
clone size: few
V gene: TRBV18
CDR3 DNA: TGTGCCAGCTCACCACCGGAAGCCCTCTTCGGCGAGCAGTACTTC
CDR3 protein: CASSPPEALFGEQYF

J gene: TRBJ2-7
D gene: .
clone size: many
V gene: TRBV6-1
CDR3 DNA: TGTGCCAGCAGTGCACCTAGTTTACGGCAGTACTTC
CDR3 protein: CASSAPSLRQYF

J gene: TRBJ1-2
D gene: TRBD1
clone size: few
V gene: TRBV18
CDR3 DNA: TGTGCCAGCTCACCACCCGGGACAGGGAGCGGGGGAGACTATGGCTACACCTTC
CDR3 protein: CASSPPGTGSGGDYGYTF

J gene: TRBJ2-3
D gene: TRBD2
clone size: many
V gene: TRBV7-3
CDR3 DNA: TGTGCCAGCAGCTTAACGCCTTTTTCCGAGCGGGAGTCCCCAGATACGCAGTATTTT
CDR3 protein: CASSLTPFSERESPDTQYF

J gene: TRBJ2-1
D gene: TRBD1
clone size: many
V gene: TRBV6-1
CDR3 DNA: TGTGCCAGCAGTCTCCGGACAGGGGGCGATCCCTACAATGAGCAGTTCTTC
CDR3 protein: CASSLRTGGDPYNEQFF

J gene: TRBJ2-1
D gene: TRBD2
clone size: many
V gene: TRBV7-6
CDR3 DNA: TGTGCCAGCAGCCGGCGAGCTAGCGGGAGCGATGAGCAGTTCTTC
CDR3 protein: CASSRRASGSDEQFF

J gene: TRBJ2-1
D gene: TRBD2
clone size: many
V gene: TRBV19
CDR3 DNA: TGTGCCAGTAGCCCTAGGACTAGCGGGGACGATTACAATGAGCAGTTCTTC
CDR3 protein: CASSPRTSGDDYNEQFF

J gene: TRBJ2-1
D gene: .
clone size: many
V gene: TRBV4-3
CDR3 DNA: TGCGCCAGCAGCCAAGATCCGTCCGATGATGAGCAGTTCTTC
CDR3 protein: CASSQDPSDDEQFF

J gene: TRBJ2-5
D gene: .
clone size: many
V gene: TRBV3-1
CDR3 DNA: TGTGCCAGCAGCCTGGGGCTAGCGGAGACCCAGTACTTC
CDR3 protein: CASSLGLAETQYF

J gene: TRBJ1-4
D gene: .
clone size: few
V gene: TRBV28
CDR3 DNA: TGTGCCAGCAGTTTATGGGAATATGAAAAACTGTTTTTT
CDR3 protein: CASSLWEYEKLFF

J gene: TRBJ1-1
D gene: TRBD1
clone size: .
V gene: TRBV6-1
CDR3 DNA: TGTGCCAGCCCGTTCGGGGGGTCAGGGGGGATGAACACTGAAGCTTTCTTT
CDR3 protein: CASPFGGSGGMNTEAFF

J gene: TRBJ2-7
D gene: .
clone size: many
V gene: TRBV12-3/TRBV12-4
CDR3 DNA: TGTGCCAGCAGTTCGGGGGGAGGGGGCTCCTACGAGCAGTACTTC
CDR3 protein: CASSSGGGGSYEQYF

J gene: TRBJ2-1
D gene: .
clone size: many
V gene: TRBV7-2
CDR3 DNA: TGTGCCAGCAGCTTAGCGGGGATTAGGCGTGCGGGGCCCAATGAGCAGTTCTTC
CDR3 protein: CASSLAGIRRAGPNEQFF

J gene: TRBJ2-3
D gene: TRBD2
clone size: many
V gene: TRBV7-9
CDR3 DNA: TGTGCCAGCAGCCGCAGCGGGGGGAAGGGAACAGATACGCAGTATTTT
CDR3 protein: CASSRSGGKGTDTQYF

J gene: TRBJ2-7
D gene: .
clone size: few
V gene: TRBV13
CDR3 DNA: TGTGCCAGCAGCTTAGGGACGCACTACGAGCAGTACTTC
CDR3 protein: CASSLGTHYEQYF

J gene: TRBJ2-2
D gene: .
clone size: .
V gene: TRBV20-1
CDR3 DNA: TGCAGTGCTAGGTGGGGAGCCGGGGAGCTGTTTTTT
CDR3 protein: CSARWGAGELFF

J gene: TRBJ2-3
D gene: TRBD2
clone size: many
V gene: TRBV27
CDR3 DNA: TGTGCCAGCAGCTCGGGACTAGCGGTGACAGATACGCAGTATTTT
CDR3 protein: CASSSGLAVTDTQYF

J gene: TRBJ1-5
D gene: .
clone size: few
V gene: TRBV19
CDR3 DNA: TGTGCCAGTAGTATTTTTGTGGGGAGCAATCAGCCCCAGCATTTT
CDR3 protein: CASSIFVGSNQPQHF

J gene: TRBJ1-1
D gene: .
clone size: many
V gene: TRBV4-1
CDR3 DNA: TGCGCCAGCAGCCACCCAGGGAACACTGAAGCTTTCTTT
CDR3 protein: CASSHPGNTEAFF

J gene: TRBJ2-3
D gene: TRBD1
clone size: many
V gene: TRBV11-2
CDR3 DNA: TGTGCCAGCATGGGACAGGGGTCAGATACGCAGTATTTT
CDR3 protein: CASMGQGSDTQYF